The text below deals with one T cell receptor beta chain. Its antigen is still unknown. The sample holds no much larger clone one base away, and base qualities are not on file. This record belongs to a study of T cell repertoires in cytomegalovirus infection (dated by TCRdb to the late 2010s). In terms of the full investigation: The HLA type of each donor mattered for the analysis, because public TCR beta signatures pointed to carriage of CMV infection along with the matching HLA type. Overall results and qualifications from the work: In both this cohort and an independent roughly 330-donor cohort, the cumulative frequency of public TCR beta family members distinguished carriers of CMV infection plus the relevant HLA type. The ex vivo response was dominated by HLA-C-restricted CMV-specific TCR beta clonotypes, which also provided the single most frequent clonotype in two of eight donors.

V is pruned by 9 bases and J by 5 bases, leaving 9 bases of the junction without a gene match. As encoded in the germline V gene (reference sequence), CDR1 is MNHNY while CDR2 is SVGAGI. The CDR3, from cysteine to phenylalanine, totals 15 residues. Kept here is only the CDR3 DNA, which spans 45 bases and is read in frame from base 1. TCRdb shows the sequencer as Illumina HiSeq 1500. TCRdb passed the public sequencing reads through fastp at Q25 and MiXCR, retaining productive beta sequences. A single entry per CDR3 protein holds the most common genes and DNA from its merged rows. This sample comprises a few hundred thousand distinct CDR3 sequences, about a quarter of them detected only once. The top ten clonotypes cover around 13% of the sample.

Here the chain combines TRBV6-6 and TRBJ2-1, with 11 junctional bases fitting TRBD2. This TCR was sampled from a human donor in good health (CMV status not recorded). Some clones in this sample may be carry-over from other donors' samples. The sequencing sample was made of PBMCs. Read as DNA, the sequence is TGTGCCAGTTATGGCACTAGCGGGAGCCACAATGAGCAGTTCTTC. Its protein reads: CASYGTSGSHNEQFF.